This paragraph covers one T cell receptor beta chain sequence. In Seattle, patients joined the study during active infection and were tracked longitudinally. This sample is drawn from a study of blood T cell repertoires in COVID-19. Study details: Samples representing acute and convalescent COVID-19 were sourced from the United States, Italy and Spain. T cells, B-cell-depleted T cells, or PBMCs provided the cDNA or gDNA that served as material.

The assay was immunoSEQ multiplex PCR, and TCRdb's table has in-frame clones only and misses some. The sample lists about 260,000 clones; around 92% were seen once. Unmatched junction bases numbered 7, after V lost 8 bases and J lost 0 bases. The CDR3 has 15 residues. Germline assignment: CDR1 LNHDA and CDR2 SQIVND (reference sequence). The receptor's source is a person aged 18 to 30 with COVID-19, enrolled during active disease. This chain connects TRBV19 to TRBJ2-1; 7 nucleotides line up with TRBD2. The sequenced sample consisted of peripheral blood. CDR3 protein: CASESGESSYNEQFF. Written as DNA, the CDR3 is TGTGCCAGTGAAAGCGGGGAAAGCTCCTACAATGAGCAGTTCTTC.